This T cell receptor beta chain appears in the sequencing data of a study of shared clonotypes between healthy human individuals. V was shortened by 4 bases and J by 5 bases, with 18 bases between the two germline ends. Germline CDR1 is MGHRA and CDR2 is YSYEKL. This CDR3 comprises 16 residues. Some clones are missing from TCRdb's copy, which holds only in-frame ones; the method was immunoSEQ multiplex PCR. The top ten clones hold 51% of a sample with about 79,000 clones, 50% to 70% of them seen once. This TCR was recovered from a young man in good health. V is TRBV4-1 and J is TRBJ2-1; D assignment may be TRBD1 or TRBD2 (5 bases each). The sample was memory CD8+ T cells sorted from blood. Stated subset: CD45RO+ cells pooled with CCR7-negative TemRA cells. Here the CDR3 reads CASSPNLGDLDNEQFF. CDR3 nucleotide sequence: TGCGCCAGCAGCCCGAACCTGGGGGACCTTGACAATGAGCAGTTCTTC.